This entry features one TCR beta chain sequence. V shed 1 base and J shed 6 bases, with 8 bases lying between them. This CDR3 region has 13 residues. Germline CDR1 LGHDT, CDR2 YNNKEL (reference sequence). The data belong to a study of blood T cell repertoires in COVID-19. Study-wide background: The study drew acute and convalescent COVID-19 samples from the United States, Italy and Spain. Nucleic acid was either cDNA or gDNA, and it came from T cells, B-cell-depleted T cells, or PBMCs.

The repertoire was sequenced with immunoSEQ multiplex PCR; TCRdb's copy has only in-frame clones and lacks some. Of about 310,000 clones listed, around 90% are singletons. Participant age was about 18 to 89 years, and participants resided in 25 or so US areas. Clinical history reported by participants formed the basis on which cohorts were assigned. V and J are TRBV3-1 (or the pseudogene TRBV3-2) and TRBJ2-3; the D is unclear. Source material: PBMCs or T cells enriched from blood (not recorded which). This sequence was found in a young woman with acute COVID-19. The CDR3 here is CASSQGRLDTQYF. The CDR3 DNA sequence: TGTGCCAGCAGCCAAGGGAGACTGGATACGCAGTATTTT.